A selection of T cell receptor beta chains follows, all from one sample in a study of cytomegalovirus exposure and HLA in healthy donors. TCRdb's copy holds only in-frame clones and misses some; the assay was immunoSEQ multiplex PCR. The sample records about 170,000 clones, 65% to 75% being singletons. The source material was PBMCs. Receptor source: a girl aged 5-17 years in good health and CMV-seronegative. Both conserved end residues are part of each CDR3. A D gene is named only where the DNA matches it firmly. Clone size is given for some rows only: seen once, a few or many times, or a class if the clone is expanded.

J: TRBJ2-3
size: -
D: TRBD2
length: 16
V: TRBV10-2
CDR3: CASSELGSGATATQYF
DNA: TGCGCCAGCAGTGAGTTGGGTAGCGGGGCGACAGCTACGCAGTATTTT

J: TRBJ1-6
size: few
D: -
length: 13
V: TRBV7-8
CDR3: CASSARGNSPLHF
DNA: TGTGCCAGCAGCGCCCGGGGGAATTCACCCCTCCACTTT

J: TRBJ1-1
size: few
D: -
length: 13
V: TRBV5-1
CDR3: CASSLTGRTEAFF
DNA: TGCGCCAGCAGCTTGACAGGTAGGACTGAAGCTTTCTTT

J: TRBJ1-2
size: -
D: TRBD1
length: 12
V: TRBV6-5
CDR3: CASRGQYYGYTF
DNA: TGTGCCAGCAGGGGACAGTACTATGGCTACACCTTC

J: TRBJ2-7
size: few
D: -
length: 13
V: TRBV7-6
CDR3: CASSSKPLETKYF
DNA: TGTGCCAGCAGCTCAAAACCACTAGAGACGAAGTACTTC

J: TRBJ2-7
size: few
D: -
length: 14
V: TRBV21-1
CDR3: CASSKKTQGCEQYF
DNA: TGTGCCAGCAGCAAGAAAACCCAGGGTTGCGAGCAGTACTTC

J: TRBJ2-2
size: -
D: -
length: 16
V: TRBV27
CDR3: CASVGVAGKNTGELFF
DNA: TGTGCCAGCGTTGGGGTTGCGGGGAAGAACACCGGGGAGCTGTTTTTT

J: TRBJ1-4
size: -
D: -
length: 17
V: TRBV23-1
CDR3: CASSHCDSGARGEKLFF
DNA: TGCGCCAGCAGTCACTGCGATAGCGGGGCGCGGGGAGAAAAACTGTTTTTT

J: TRBJ1-1
size: -
D: -
length: 15
V: TRBV29-1
CDR3: CSVRGRGGAGAEAFF
DNA: TGCAGCGTTAGAGGCCGGGGGGGGGCCGGGGCTGAAGCTTTCTTT

J: TRBJ2-7
size: -
D: -
length: 13
V: TRBV28
CDR3: CASLGRSPLQQYF
DNA: TGTGCCAGCCTTGGTCGAAGCCCTCTACAGCAGTACTTC

J: TRBJ2-7
size: -
D: TRBD1
length: 16
V: TRBV5-6
CDR3: CASSLEQDRFSYEQYF
DNA: TGTGCCAGCAGCTTGGAACAGGACAGGTTCTCCTACGAGCAGTACTTC

J: TRBJ2-1
size: -
D: TRBD1
length: 16
V: TRBV7-6
CDR3: CASSLYGTGHSNEQFF
DNA: TGTGCCAGCAGCTTATACGGGACAGGGCATAGCAATGAGCAGTTCTTC

J: TRBJ1-6
size: -
D: TRBD1
length: 14
V: TRBV6-1
CDR3: CASITGTADSPLHF
DNA: TGTGCCAGCATCACCGGGACAGCGGATTCACCCCTCCACTTT

J: TRBJ2-2
size: -
D: TRBD2
length: 15
V: TRBV6-1
CDR3: CASRTGGPLAGELFF
DNA: TGTGCCAGCAGGACGGGGGGGCCTTTGGCCGGGGAGCTGTTTTTT

J: TRBJ2-7
size: -
D: TRBD2
length: 15
V: TRBV27
CDR3: CASSLSVGLSYEQYF
DNA: TGTGCCAGCAGTTTATCCGTGGGACTATCCTACGAGCAGTACTTC

J: TRBJ2-3
size: -
D: -
length: 18
V: TRBV9
CDR3: CASSVSHWATPNTDTQYF
DNA: TGTGCCAGCAGCGTATCCCATTGGGCCACACCAAACACAGATACGCAGTATTTT

J: TRBJ1-6
size: -
D: -
length: 18
V: TRBV2
CDR3: CASSGTSGGLIAIGPLHF
DNA: TGTGCCAGCAGTGGGACGTCGGGGGGGCTCATCGCGATCGGACCCCTCCACTTT

J: TRBJ1-5
size: once
D: -
length: 15
V: TRBV6-1
CDR3: CASSESTDSNQPQHF
DNA: TGTGCCAGCAGTGAATCCACAGATAGCAATCAGCCCCAGCATTTT

J: TRBJ1-3
size: -
D: -
length: 14
V: TRBV4-1
CDR3: CASWGGASGNTIYF
DNA: TGCGCCAGCTGGGGAGGGGCCTCTGGAAACACCATATATTTT

J: TRBJ2-2
size: -
D: -
length: 16
V: TRBV5-6
CDR3: CASRGEPTGSTGELFF
DNA: TGTGCCAGCAGGGGGGAACCAACAGGGAGCACCGGGGAGCTGTTTTTT

J: TRBJ1-5
size: once
D: -
length: 15
V: TRBV9
CDR3: CASSAQGIGNQPQHF
DNA: TGTGCCAGCAGTGCACAGGGTATTGGGAATCAGCCCCAGCATTTT

J: TRBJ1-4
size: -
D: TRBD1
length: 19
V: TRBV2
CDR3: CASSEAKGDSSATNEKLFF
DNA: TGTGCCAGCAGTGAAGCCAAGGGGGACAGTAGTGCAACTAATGAAAAACTGTTTTTT

J: TRBJ1-1
size: -
D: -
length: 17
V: TRBV12-5
CDR3: CASGLVGGQYMNTEAFF
DNA: TGTGCTAGTGGTTTGGTAGGAGGTCAATATATGAACACTGAAGCTTTCTTT

J: TRBJ2-7
size: -
D: TRBD1
length: 15
V: TRBV25-1
CDR3: CASSEGPGQGHEQYF
DNA: TGTGCCAGCAGTGAAGGACCGGGACAGGGGCACGAGCAGTACTTC

J: TRBJ2-7
size: -
D: TRBD1
length: 12
V: TRBV10-3
CDR3: CAISEGDREQYF
DNA: TGTGCCATCTCCGAGGGGGACAGGGAGCAGTACTTC

J: TRBJ2-2
size: -
D: -
length: 15
V: TRBV2
CDR3: CANTGGVINTGELFF
DNA: TGTGCCAACACTGGGGGCGTAATAAACACCGGGGAGCTGTTTTTT

J: TRBJ2-7
size: -
D: -
length: 14
V: TRBV9
CDR3: CASSARGSTYEQYF
DNA: TGTGCCAGCAGCGCGAGAGGGAGCACCTACGAGCAGTACTTC

J: TRBJ1-4
size: -
D: -
length: 15
V: TRBV9
CDR3: CASSVESGIPEKLFF
DNA: TGTGCCAGCAGCGTAGAGTCCGGGATCCCCGAAAAACTGTTTTTT

J: TRBJ2-1
size: -
D: TRBD2
length: 16
V: TRBV11-2
CDR3: CASSFPLGGIHNEQFF
DNA: TGTGCCAGCAGCTTCCCCCTGGGAGGGATACACAATGAGCAGTTCTTC

J: TRBJ1-1
size: -
D: -
length: 13
V: TRBV6-6
CDR3: CASSYTRTLEAFF
DNA: TGTGCCAGCAGTTATACCAGAACCCTTGAAGCTTTCTTT

J: TRBJ2-1
size: -
D: TRBD2
length: 16
V: TRBV7-7
CDR3: CASSLARGGQYNEQFF
DNA: TGTGCCAGCAGCTTAGCGCGCGGGGGGCAATACAATGAGCAGTTCTTC

J: TRBJ2-5
size: -
D: TRBD2
length: 15
V: TRBV11-2
CDR3: CASSYTGTKEETQYF
DNA: TGTGCCAGCAGCTACACCGGGACTAAGGAAGAGACCCAGTACTTC

J: TRBJ1-2
size: -
D: -
length: 13
V: TRBV6-5
CDR3: CASSVAAAYGYTF
DNA: TGTGCCAGCAGCGTCGCGGCGGCGTATGGCTACACCTTC

J: TRBJ2-1
size: -
D: -
length: 14
V: TRBV21-1
CDR3: CASNHIRLYNEQFF
DNA: TGTGCCAGCAATCACATCCGACTCTACAATGAGCAGTTCTTC

J: TRBJ1-2
size: -
D: TRBD1
length: 13
V: TRBV10-3
CDR3: CAISEQGDYGYTF
DNA: TGTGCCATCAGTGAGCAGGGGGATTATGGCTACACCTTC

J: TRBJ1-4
size: -
D: -
length: 13
V: TRBV4-1
CDR3: CASSQGQGEKLFF
DNA: TGCGCCAGCAGCCAAGGGCAGGGTGAAAAACTGTTTTTT

J: TRBJ1-5
size: few
D: TRBD1
length: 14
V: TRBV27
CDR3: CASSFGQGDQPQHF
DNA: TGTGCCAGCAGTTTTGGCCAGGGGGATCAGCCCCAGCATTTT